The table lists the clone carrying this T cell receptor beta chain with many counts. Its antigen is unidentified. What was amplified from RNA transcripts were TCR beta CDR3 regions. Initially, a first-round RT-PCR of the TCR CDR3 employed the HTBI primer set. MiXCR, applied by TCRdb to the multiplex PCR reads, yields one record per CDR3 protein. This sample has 300,000 to 400,000 distinct CDR3 sequences, with around 20% found just once. These data are taken from a study of T cells in Graves' hyperthyroidism and ophthalmopathy. General study points: Within blood appeared most thyroid clonotypes that had expanded above 0.001. Ophthalmopathy could be told apart from stable hyperthyroidism with a 13 V-J model.

Germline values: CDR1 SGHDT, CDR2 YYEEEE. V lost 6 bases to trimming and J lost 2 bases, with 14 bases between them. The CDR3 spans 14 residues. The sequenced sample consisted of blood. The clonotype was recovered from a man between 18 and 35 years old with Graves' ophthalmopathy. This rearrangement joins TRBV5-6 to TRBJ2-5; D possibly corresponds to TRBD2 (5 bases). The CDR3 is CASTTGVRQETQYF. The CDR3 DNA reads as TGTGCCAGCACTACCGGGGTTCGGCAAGAGACCCAGTACTTC.